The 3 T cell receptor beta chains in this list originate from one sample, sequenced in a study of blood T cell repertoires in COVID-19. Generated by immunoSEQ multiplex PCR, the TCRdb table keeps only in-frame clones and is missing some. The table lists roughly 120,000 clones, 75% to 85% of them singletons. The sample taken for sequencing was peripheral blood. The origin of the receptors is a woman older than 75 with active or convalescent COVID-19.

The CDR3 DNA sequence: TGTGCCAGCAGTTACTCGTCAGGGGGCTGGGAAAAACTGTTTTTT. This codes for CASSYSSGGWEKLFF. V usage is TRBV6-5 and J usage is TRBJ1-4, with 8 bases that match TRBD1. The germline CDR1 and CDR2 sequences are MNHEY and SVGAGI. CDR3 length: 15 amino acids. V was pared by 0 bases and J by 8 bases, with 5 bases of the junction left unmatched.

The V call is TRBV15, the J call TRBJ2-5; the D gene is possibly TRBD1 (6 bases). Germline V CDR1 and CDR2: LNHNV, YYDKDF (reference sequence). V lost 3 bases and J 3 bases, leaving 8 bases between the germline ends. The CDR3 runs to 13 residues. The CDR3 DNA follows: TGTGCCACCAGCAGCCACAGGGAAGAGACCCAGTACTTC. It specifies CATSSHREETQYF.

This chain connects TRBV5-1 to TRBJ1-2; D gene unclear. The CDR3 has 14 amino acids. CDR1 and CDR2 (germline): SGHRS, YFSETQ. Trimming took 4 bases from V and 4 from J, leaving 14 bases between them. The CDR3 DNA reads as TGCGCCAGCAGCGCGGCCGGGTCCCGCTATGGCTACACCTTC. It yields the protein CASSAAGSRYGYTF.